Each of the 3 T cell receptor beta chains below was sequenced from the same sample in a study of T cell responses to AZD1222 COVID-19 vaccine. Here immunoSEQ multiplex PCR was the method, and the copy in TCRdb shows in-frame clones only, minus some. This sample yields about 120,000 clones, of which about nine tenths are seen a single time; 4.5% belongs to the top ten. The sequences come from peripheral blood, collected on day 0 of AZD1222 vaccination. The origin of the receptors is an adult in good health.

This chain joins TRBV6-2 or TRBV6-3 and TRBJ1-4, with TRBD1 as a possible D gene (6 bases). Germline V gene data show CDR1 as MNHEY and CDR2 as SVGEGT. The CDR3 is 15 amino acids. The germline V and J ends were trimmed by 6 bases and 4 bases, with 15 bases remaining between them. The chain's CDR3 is CASSRQGLVNEKLFF. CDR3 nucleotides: TGTGCCAGCAGCCGTCAGGGGCTGGTTAATGAAAAACTGTTTTTT.

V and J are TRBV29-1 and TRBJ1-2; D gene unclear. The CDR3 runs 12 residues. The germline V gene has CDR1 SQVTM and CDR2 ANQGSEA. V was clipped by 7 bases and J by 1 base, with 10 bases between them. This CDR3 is CSGKYSNYGYTF. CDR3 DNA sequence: TGCAGCGGGAAGTACAGTAACTATGGCTACACCTTC.

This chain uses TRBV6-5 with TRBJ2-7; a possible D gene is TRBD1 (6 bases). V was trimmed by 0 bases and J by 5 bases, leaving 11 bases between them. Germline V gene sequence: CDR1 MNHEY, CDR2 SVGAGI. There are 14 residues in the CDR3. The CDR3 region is CASSYSQGSNEQYF. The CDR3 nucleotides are TGTGCCAGCAGTTACTCACAGGGTTCGAACGAGCAGTACTTC.